The sequence of this TCR beta chain was determined in a study of regulatory T cells in long-lasting Graves disease. Investigators prepared the TCR beta libraries by applying iRepertoire HTBI primers and Arm-PCR of CDR3 regions. TCRdb analysed the multiplex PCR reads with MiXCR anew, one entry per CDR3 protein. Among 680,000 or so distinct CDR3 sequences listed, 16% were seen once. This clonotype was observed a few times. CDR1 and CDR2 (germline): GTSNPN, SVGIG (reference sequence). V was pared by 5 bases and J by 7 bases, with 24 bases between. This CDR3 comprises 16 residues. Documented time point: newly diagnosed GD, antithyroid drugs for less than 3 months. The authors made the TCR library using RNA they extracted from PBMCs. These same records also appear under a second study, on T cells in Graves' hyperthyroidism and ophthalmopathy.

Material: peripheral blood mononuclear cells (PBMCs), obtained at new diagnosis, from a patient treated with antithyroid drugs. The clonotype was recovered from a woman in her twenties or thirties with Graves disease. This chain links TRBV30 with TRBJ1-5; a weak D match, TRBD1 (5 bases). This CDR3 reads CAWPQMEGQGKQPQHF. The DNA of the CDR3 is TGTGCCTGGCCCCAGATGGAGGGGCAGGGAAAGCAGCCCCAGCATTTT.